This T cell receptor (beta chain) derives from a study of technical replicates of blood from four donors. The protocol was immunoSEQ multiplex PCR, while the TCRdb copy is restricted to in-frame clones and leaves out a portion. The sample gives about 78,000 clones, approximately 95% of which show up once; 0.2% to 0.3% is in the top ten. Germline-derived CDR1 and CDR2 are PRHDT and FYEKMQ (reference sequence). J gave up 0 bases and V 5 bases, and 8 bases lay outside the gene matches. This CDR3 contains 16 residues. Sequencing input: T cells isolated from PBMCs. The sequence derives from a human donor in good health. The chain employs TRBV13 and TRBJ2-3; 7 positions agree with TRBD1. The DNA for the CDR3 is TGTGCCAGCAGCCTCCAGGGGGTGGTTAGCACAGATACGCAGTATTTT. Protein: CASSLQGVVSTDTQYF.